Following are 32 T cell receptor beta chains from one sample sequenced in a study of shared clonotypes between healthy human individuals. Some clones are missing from TCRdb's copy, which holds only in-frame ones; the method was immunoSEQ multiplex PCR. The repertoire includes 550,000 to 850,000 clones, roughly two thirds of them detected once, and less than 2% sits in the top ten. Sequencing used memory CD4+ T cells sorted from blood. Specified subset: CD45RA-negative fraction. All receptors derive from a woman aged 30 to 39 in good health.

The V gene is TRBV5-1, the J gene TRBJ2-1; 8 bases line up with TRBD2. V lost 2 bases and J lost 9; bases outside the gene matches: 7. This CDR3 contains 14 residues. Germline CDR1 SGHRS, CDR2 YFSETQ. The CDR3 bases are TGCGCCAGCAGCTTAGGACTAGCAGGACGTGAGCAGTTCTTC. Encoded protein: CASSLGLAGREQFF.

The chain joins TRBV18 to TRBJ2-7, with D unresolved. V lost 3 bases and J lost 6, with 9 bases in between. The germline V gene encodes CDR1 KGHSH and CDR2 LQKENI. This CDR3 region has 12 residues. CDR3 residues: CASSPDVSEQYF. For the CDR3, the DNA is TGTGCCAGCTCACCGGACGTATCCGAGCAGTACTTC.

J is TRBJ2-1 and V is TRBV5-1; D is possibly TRBD2 (5 bases). The CDR3 sequence is 15 residues long. Looked up from germline, CDR1 is SGHRS and CDR2 is YFSETQ. Trimming took off 0 bases at V and 5 bases at J, with 12 bases between the two ends. This CDR3 is CASSLDFGSHNEQFF. CDR3 nucleotide sequence: TGCGCCAGCAGCTTGGATTTTGGGAGTCACAATGAGCAGTTCTTC.

About this clone: This sample includes further DNA sequences coding for the same CDR3. This chain connects TRBV7-6 to TRBJ2-7, with TRBD1 as a possible D gene (5 bases). The CDR3 is made up of 11 amino acids. Germline V gives CDR1 SGHVS, CDR2 FNYEAQ. V lost 5 bases, J lost 3 bases, and 5 bases lay in between. The CDR3 DNA follows: TGTGCCAGCAGCAGGGGCTACGAGCAGTACTTC. It is translated as CASSRGYEQYF.

The V call is TRBV19, the J call TRBJ1-3; D possibly corresponds to TRBD1 (5 bases). Germline lookup yields CDR1 LNHDA and CDR2 SQIVND (reference sequence). V lost 7 bases to trimming and J lost 8 bases, with 21 bases between them. The CDR3 consists of 15 residues. CDR3 coding DNA: TGTGCCAGTAAGCCGGGGACTTCGTTCAGTTACACCATATATTTT. This translates into CASKPGTSFSYTIYF.

This clone has a handful of counts. The chain recombines TRBV5-1 with TRBJ1-4; tentatively, D is TRBD1 (6 bases). The CDR3 runs 15 residues. Germline V gene data show CDR1 as SGHRS and CDR2 as YFSETQ. The V gene lost 0 bases and the J gene lost 5 bases, with 11 bases spanning the gap. CDR3 DNA: TGCGCCAGCAGCTTGGGGGGGGCCCCAAATGAAAAACTGTTTTTT. It is translated as CASSLGGAPNEKLFF.

V gene TRBV2 combines with J gene TRBJ2-7; TRBD1 agrees at 7 bases. V shed 0 bases and J 4 bases; nucleotides not matched to a gene: 9. Germline CDR1 and CDR2: SNHLY and FYNNEI. The CDR3 runs 16 residues. The CDR3: CASSEARGQWGYEQYF. DNA of the CDR3: TGTGCCAGCAGTGAAGCGAGGGGGCAGTGGGGATACGAGCAGTACTTC.

The J gene is TRBJ2-2, the V gene TRBV4-1; 12 nucleotides match TRBD2. Germline CDR1 reads MGHRA; CDR2 reads YSYEKL. This CDR3 has 15 residues. V lost 4 bases and J lost 9; bases outside the gene matches: 6. CDR3 nucleotides: TGCGCCAGCAGCCTCCTAGCGGGAGGGCCCCGGGAGCTGTTTTTT. Translation: CASSLLAGGPRELFF.

DNA of the CDR3: TGCAGCGGAGGACAGAATAGCCGGGAGACCCAGTACTTC. It is translated as CSGGQNSRETQYF. The V gene is TRBV29-1, the J gene TRBJ2-5; D might be TRBD1 (6 bases). With 7 bases removed from V and 5 bases from J, the gap between germline ends came to 17 bases. The CDR3 covers 13 residues. Germline values: CDR1 SQVTM, CDR2 ANQGSEA.

The chain links TRBV5-6 to TRBJ1-2; 8 bases match TRBD1. Germline V lookup: CDR1 SGHDT, CDR2 YYEEEE. CDR3 size: 14 residues. V shed 4 bases, J shed 6 bases, and the junction held 8 bases outside the gene matches. The CDR3 spells CASSIGQGWNGYTF. CDR3 bases: TGTGCCAGCAGCATAGGACAGGGATGGAATGGCTACACCTTC.

Points on this clone: Distinct nucleotide sequences in the sample also encode this CDR3. The V gene is TRBV6-6, the J gene TRBJ2-5; D possibly corresponds to TRBD1 (5 bases). The CDR3 totals 13 residues. Germline CDR1 is MNHNY and CDR2 is SVGAGI (reference sequence). V gave up 2 bases and J gave up 3 bases, with 7 bases separating them. CDR3 protein: CASSYVREETQYF. CDR3 DNA sequence: TGTGCCAGCAGTTACGTCAGGGAAGAGACCCAGTACTTC.

This clone was observed a few times. This chain uses TRBV27 with TRBJ1-1, with 8 bases aligning to TRBD1. Trimming cost V 2 bases and J 5 bases; bases outside gene matches: 7. Germline V lookup: CDR1 MNHEY, CDR2 SMNVEV (reference sequence). CDR3 length: 15 residues. CDR3 sequence reads: CASSLRGDRKTEAFF. The CDR3 DNA sequence: TGTGCCAGCAGTTTAAGAGGGGACAGGAAAACTGAAGCTTTCTTT.

The V gene is TRBV5-1, the J gene TRBJ2-7, with 9 bases lining up with TRBD1. The V gene end was trimmed by 4 bases and the J gene end by 3 bases; junction bases not matched to a gene: 8. The CDR3 has 15 residues. From germline, CDR1 is SGHRS and CDR2 YFSETQ. CDR3 DNA sequence: TGCGCCAGCAGCAGGGGACAGGGTATGGTCTACGAGCAGTACTTC. Protein: CASSRGQGMVYEQYF.

This chain links TRBV11-2 with TRBJ1-2; unclear D gene. Germline V gene lookup returns CDR1 SGHAT and CDR2 FQNNGV. CDR3 length equals 15 residues. Trimming took off 2 bases at V and 4 bases at J, with 14 bases between the two ends. The CDR3 DNA is TGTGCCAGCAGCTTAATTTCCGTCCCGCTCTATGGCTACACCTTC. Translation: CASSLISVPLYGYTF.

The chain couples TRBV29-1 to TRBJ2-2; D call uncertain. V was clipped by 4 bases and J by 0 bases, with 12 bases between them. The CDR3 runs 15 residues. Germline V lookup: CDR1 SQVTM, CDR2 ANQGSEA. CDR3 loop: CSVVGQPTNTGELFF. The CDR3 DNA reads TGCAGCGTTGTAGGCCAGCCGACGAACACCGGGGAGCTGTTTTTT.

The chain combines TRBV25-1 with TRBJ2-1; D not resolved. Germline CDR1 is MGHDK and CDR2 is SYGVNS. V lost 1 base and J lost 7, with 17 bases in between. The CDR3 extends over 16 amino acids. This CDR3 is CASSESFGVYLNEQFF. Here the CDR3 DNA reads TGTGCCAGCAGTGAATCGTTTGGGGTATACTTGAATGAGCAGTTCTTC.

The CDR3 loop reads CASSSGTRASEQYF. The CDR3 DNA sequence: TGTGCCAGCAGTTCCGGGACAAGGGCGTCCGAGCAGTACTTC. The rearrangement uses TRBV27 and TRBJ2-7; a weak D match, TRBD1 (6 bases). Germline V gene lookup returns CDR1 MNHEY and CDR2 SMNVEV (reference sequence). The length of the CDR3 is 14 residues. Trimming took 4 bases from V and 6 from J, leaving 16 bases between them.

The chain employs TRBV28 and TRBJ2-5; TRBD1 aligns across 10 bases. Germline-derived CDR1 and CDR2 are MDHEN and SYDVKM. This CDR3 contains 16 residues. The trim removed 6 bases at V and 5 bases at J, leaving 12 bases unmatched. This CDR3 is CASRWDRGSSRETQYF. The CDR3 coding sequence is TGTGCCAGCAGGTGGGACAGGGGATCGTCTCGGGAGACCCAGTACTTC.

The rearrangement joins TRBV15 to TRBJ2-5; D ambiguous. The germline V gene has CDR1 LNHNV and CDR2 YYDKDF (reference sequence). Deletions cut 0 bases from V and 5 bases from J, with 7 bases between. The CDR3 length is 13 residues. The CDR3 sequence is CATSRDPKETQYF. CDR3 nucleotide sequence: TGTGCCACCAGCAGAGATCCAAAGGAGACCCAGTACTTC. The full variable domain, rest sourced from reference TRBV15 and TRBJ2-5, is DAMVIQNPRYQVTQFGKPVTLSCSQTLNHNVMYWYQQKSSQAPKLLFHYYDKDFNNEADTPDNFQSRRPNTSFCFLDIRSPGLGDTAMYLCATSRDPKETQYFGPGTRLLVL.

The V gene is TRBV5-1, the J gene TRBJ2-1; the D gene could be TRBD1 or TRBD2 (5 bases each). Trimming left V 5 bases short and J 13 bases short, with 19 bases between. This CDR3 is built from 13 residues. CDR1 is SGHRS and CDR2 is YFSETQ in the germline V gene. The CDR3 region has the DNA TGCGCCAGCAGTCCCTTTGGGGGATGGGGACAGTTCTTC. Its translation: CASSPFGGWGQFF.

As for this clone: It may be a read error: a sequence one base away is much more abundant. Different DNA sequences within this sample yield the same CDR3. The chain has TRBV5-1 and TRBJ2-1; 8 bases are a match to TRBD2. CDR1 is SGHRS, CDR2 YFSETQ, per germline. This CDR3 is built from 15 residues. V was clipped by 1 base and J by 4 bases; unmatched bases: 4. The CDR3 coding sequence is TGCGCCAGCAGCTTGTCCAGCGGGGGTTACAATGAGCAGTTCTTC. It specifies CASSLSSGGYNEQFF.

This chain links TRBV6-6 with TRBJ2-2; D not certain. V shed 2 bases and J shed 4 bases, with 14 bases lying between them. CDR3 length: 16 residues. CDR1 MNHNY and CDR2 SVGAGI come from the germline V gene (reference sequence). The CDR3 here is CASSYGLVRATGELFF. Written as DNA, the CDR3 is TGTGCCAGCAGTTACGGGCTAGTCCGGGCCACCGGGGAGCTGTTTTTT.

The rearrangement joins TRBV6-5 to TRBJ1-1; D gene ambiguous. V was trimmed by 6 bases and J by 2 bases, leaving 16 bases between them. Per the germline V gene, CDR1 is MNHEY and CDR2 is SVGAGI. The CDR3 spans 15 residues. CDR3 in amino acids: CASRQGGRLNTEAFF. CDR3 nucleotide sequence: TGTGCCAGCAGACAAGGAGGCAGGTTAAACACTGAAGCTTTCTTT.

The rearrangement links TRBV2 to TRBJ2-3; 11 positions match TRBD2. Germline CDR1 and CDR2: SNHLY and FYNNEI. The CDR3 totals 17 residues. Unmatched junction bases numbered 8, after V lost 6 bases and J lost 0 bases. The CDR3 protein is CASRAGTSGFSTDTQYF. DNA for the CDR3: TGTGCCAGCAGAGCCGGGACTAGCGGTTTTAGCACAGATACGCAGTATTTT.

V gene TRBV11-3 combines with J gene TRBJ2-5; possibly TRBD1 for D (6 bases). V was pared by 5 bases and J by 8 bases, with 18 bases between. The CDR3 totals 14 residues. Per the germline V gene, CDR1 is SGHNT and CDR2 is YENEEA. In DNA form, the CDR3 reads TGTGCCAGCAGCCAAGGGGGAACTTCGGGAACCCAGTACTTC. Translation gives CASSQGGTSGTQYF.

The V call is TRBV10-3, the J call TRBJ2-1, with D uncertain. In germline, CDR1 is ENHRY, CDR2 SYGVKD. The CDR3 loop spans 13 amino acids. Trimming pared 0 bases from V and 8 bases from J, leaving 8 bases between. The CDR3 DNA sequence: TGTGCCATCAGTGAGTCTGAGATGGATGAGCAGTTCTTC. This encodes CAISESEMDEQFF.

In its sample, this clone was seen a few times. The V call is TRBV19, the J call TRBJ1-2; a weak D match, TRBD1 (5 bases). The germline V gene encodes CDR1 LNHDA and CDR2 SQIVND (reference sequence). The ends were cut back, 5 bases at V and 7 bases at J, with 14 bases in the middle. This CDR3 contains 13 residues. CDR3 amino acids: CASSWGVPPGYTF. In nucleotides, the CDR3 is TGTGCCAGTAGTTGGGGGGTTCCCCCTGGCTACACCTTC.

CDR3 sequence (DNA): TGCAGTGCTACCCGTTTGAATGAGCAGTTCTTC. Protein: CSATRLNEQFF. This chain uses TRBV20-1 with TRBJ2-1; no definite D call. V was trimmed by 4 bases and J by 7 bases, leaving 8 bases between them. The CDR3 consists of 11 residues. Germline lookup yields CDR1 DFQATT and CDR2 SNEGSKA (reference sequence).

The chain recombines TRBV6-1 with TRBJ2-3; D is possibly TRBD1 (6 bases). The CDR3 is made up of 12 amino acids. CDR1 MNHNS and CDR2 SASEGT come from the germline V gene. Trimming shortened V by 2 bases and J by 9 bases, and 9 bases separated the two germline ends. CDR3 amino acids: CASSEYRGTQYF. The CDR3 coding sequence is TGTGCCAGCAGTGAATATAGGGGGACGCAGTATTTT.

This sequence joins TRBV20-1 and TRBJ1-2; no firm D call. The germline gives CDR1 DFQATT, CDR2 SNEGSKA (reference sequence). V lost 1 base and J 8 bases, leaving 5 bases between the germline ends. The CDR3 has 10 amino acids. CDR3 sequence reads: CSARGRGYTF. In DNA, the CDR3 is TGCAGTGCTAGAGGCAGGGGCTACACCTTC.

This clone has a handful of counts. The chain is built from TRBV9 and TRBJ2-2; no reliable D call. Trimming cost V 2 bases and J 5 bases, with 13 bases left between them. The CDR3 has 15 amino acids. The V gene's germline CDR1 is SGDLS and CDR2 YYNGEE. CDR3 amino acids: CASSVGQARTGELFF. The CDR3 region has the DNA TGTGCCAGCAGCGTTGGGCAGGCGAGGACCGGGGAGCTGTTTTTT.

This clone was recorded only once. The chain links TRBV5-6 to TRBJ1-5; D call uncertain. V lost 4 bases and J lost 0, with 17 bases in between. From germline, CDR1 is SGHDT and CDR2 YYEEEE. The CDR3 runs 17 residues. The CDR3 reads CASSRRAGYISNQPQHF. CDR3 DNA sequence: TGTGCCAGCAGCCGGAGGGCAGGCTACATTAGCAATCAGCCCCAGCATTTT.